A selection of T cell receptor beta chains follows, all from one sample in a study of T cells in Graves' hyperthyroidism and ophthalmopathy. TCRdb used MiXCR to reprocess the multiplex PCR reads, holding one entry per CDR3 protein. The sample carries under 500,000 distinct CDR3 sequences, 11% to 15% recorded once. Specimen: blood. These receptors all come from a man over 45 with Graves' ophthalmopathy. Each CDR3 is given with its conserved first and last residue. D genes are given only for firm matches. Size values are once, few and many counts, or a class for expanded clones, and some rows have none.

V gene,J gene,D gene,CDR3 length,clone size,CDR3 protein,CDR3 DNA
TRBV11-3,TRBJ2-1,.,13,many,CASSGERRNEQFF,TGTGCCAGCAGCGGTGAGCGTCGGAATGAGCAGTTCTTC
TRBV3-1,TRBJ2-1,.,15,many,CASSPTRNSYNEQFF,TGTGCCAGCAGCCCAACTAGAAACTCCTACAATGAGCAGTTCTTC
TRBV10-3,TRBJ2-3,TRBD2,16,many,CAISDGQREGQDTQYF,TGTGCCATCAGTGACGGGCAGCGGGAGGGACAAGATACGCAGTATTTT
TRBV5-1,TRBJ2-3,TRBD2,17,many,CASSQQGTSGSTDTQYF,TGCGCCAGCAGCCAACAGGGGACTAGCGGGAGCACAGATACGCAGTATTTT
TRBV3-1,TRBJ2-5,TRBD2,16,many,CASSQDLLAGVETQYF,TGTGCCAGCAGCCAAGACCTGCTAGCGGGAGTAGAGACCCAGTACTTC
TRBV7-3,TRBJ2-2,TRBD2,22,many,CASSSIFEGLAGGPANTGELFF,TGTGCCAGCAGCTCCATATTTGAGGGACTAGCGGGAGGGCCCGCGAACACCGGGGAGCTGTTTTTT
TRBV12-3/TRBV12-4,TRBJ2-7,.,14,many,CASSLAFRAGEQYF,TGTGCCAGCAGTTTAGCGTTTCGGGCCGGTGAGCAGTACTTC
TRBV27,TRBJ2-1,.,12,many,CASRRGYNEQFF,TGTGCCAGCAGACGGGGGTACAATGAGCAGTTCTTC
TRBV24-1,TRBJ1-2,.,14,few,CATSDSPGGEGYTF,TGTGCCACCAGTGATTCCCCCGGGGGCGAGGGCTACACCTTC
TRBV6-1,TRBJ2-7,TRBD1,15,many,CASSTSTGTGFEQYF,TGTGCCAGCAGTACATCAACCGGGACAGGTTTTGAGCAGTACTTC
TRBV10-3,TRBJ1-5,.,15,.,CAISDPGKINQPQHF,TGTGCCATCAGTGATCCAGGTAAAATTAATCAGCCCCAGCATTTT
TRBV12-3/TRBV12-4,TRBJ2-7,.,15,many,CASSPDPVGSYEQYF,TGTGCCAGCAGTCCAGACCCGGTGGGTTCCTACGAGCAGTACTTC
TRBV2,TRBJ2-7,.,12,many,CASSDSSVSQYF,TGTGCCAGCAGTGATAGCTCAGTGTCCCAGTACTTC
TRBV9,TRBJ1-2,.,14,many,CASSVAGREYGYTF,TGTGCCAGCAGCGTAGCGGGCCGGGAGTATGGCTACACCTTC
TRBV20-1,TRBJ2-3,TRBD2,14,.,CSAGTSGNTDTQYF,TGCAGTGCTGGGACTAGCGGGAACACAGATACGCAGTATTTT
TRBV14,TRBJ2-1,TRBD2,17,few,CASSQYPGLAQYNEQFF,TGTGCCAGCAGCCAATACCCGGGACTAGCCCAGTACAATGAGCAGTTCTTC
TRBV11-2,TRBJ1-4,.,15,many,CASSSIQARNEKLFF,TGTGCCAGCAGCTCCATACAGGCGCGTAATGAAAAACTGTTTTTT
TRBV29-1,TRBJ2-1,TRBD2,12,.,CSVNGFAGVQFF,TGCAGCGTCAATGGGTTTGCGGGAGTCCAGTTCTTC
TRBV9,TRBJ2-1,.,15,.,CASSFQDYTYNEQFF,TGTGCCAGCAGCTTTCAGGACTATACCTACAATGAGCAGTTCTTC
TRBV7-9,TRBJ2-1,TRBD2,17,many,CASSFWTSGRQYNEQFF,TGTGCCAGCAGCTTTTGGACTAGCGGGAGGCAATACAATGAGCAGTTCTTC
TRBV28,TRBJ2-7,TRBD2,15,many,CASRGASGSLREQYF,TGTGCCAGCCGGGGCGCTAGCGGGAGCTTGCGCGAGCAGTACTTC
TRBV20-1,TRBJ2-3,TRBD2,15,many,CSARGLARSTDTQYF,TGCAGTGCTAGGGGACTAGCGAGGAGCACAGATACGCAGTATTTT
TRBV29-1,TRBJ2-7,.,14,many,CSVISTQYLDEQYF,TGCAGCGTTATCAGTACGCAGTATCTCGACGAGCAGTACTTC
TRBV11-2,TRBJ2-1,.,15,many,CASSAPGLAGREQFF,TGTGCCAGCAGCGCACCGGGACTGGCCGGTAGGGAGCAGTTCTTC
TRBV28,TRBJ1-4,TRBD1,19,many,CASSIGLGTGGSLGEKLFF,TGTGCCAGCAGCATCGGTCTTGGGACAGGGGGCTCCCTAGGGGAAAAACTGTTTTTT
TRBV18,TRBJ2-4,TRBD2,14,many,CASSPSGRVDIQYF,TGTGCCAGCTCACCATCCGGGAGGGTCGACATTCAGTACTTC
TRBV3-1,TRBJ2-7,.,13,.,CASSQDDRSQQYF,TGTGCCAGCAGCCAAGATGATCGGTCTCAGCAGTACTTC
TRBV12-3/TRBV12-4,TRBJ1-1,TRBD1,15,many,CASSPDRVSGTEAFF,TGTGCCAGCAGCCCCGACAGGGTCAGCGGCACTGAAGCTTTCTTT
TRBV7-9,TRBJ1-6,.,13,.,CASSLRINSPLHF,TGTGCCAGCAGCTTACGGATTAATTCACCCCTCCACTTT
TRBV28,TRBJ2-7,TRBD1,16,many,CASSFQPLRGRYEQYF,TGTGCCAGCAGTTTCCAACCCCTCAGGGGGCGATACGAGCAGTACTTC
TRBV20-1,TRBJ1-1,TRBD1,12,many,CSAGQGAVPAFF,TGCAGTGCCGGACAGGGGGCGGTGCCTGCTTTCTTT
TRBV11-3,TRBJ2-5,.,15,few,CASSLRSGFQETQYF,TGTGCCAGCAGCCTTCGTTCTGGCTTCCAAGAGACCCAGTACTTC
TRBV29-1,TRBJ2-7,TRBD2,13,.,CSVLASGRGEQYF,TGCAGCGTTCTGGCTAGCGGGAGGGGCGAGCAGTACTTC
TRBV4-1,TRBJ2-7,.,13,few,CASSQQTLYEQYF,TGCGCCAGCAGCCAACAGACATTATACGAGCAGTACTTC
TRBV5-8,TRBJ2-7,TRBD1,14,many,CASSLGQGVAEQYF,TGTGCCAGCAGCTTGGGGCAGGGGGTCGCCGAGCAGTACTTC
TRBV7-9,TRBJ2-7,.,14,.,CASSSLTPKYEQYF,TGTGCCAGCAGCTCTCTTACTCCAAAATACGAGCAGTACTTC
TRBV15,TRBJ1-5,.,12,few,CATSRINQPQHF,TGTGCCACCAGCAGGATCAATCAGCCCCAGCATTTT
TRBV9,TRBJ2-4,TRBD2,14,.,CASSVGGTKNIQYF,TGTGCCAGCAGCGTCGGGGGGACCAAAAACATTCAGTACTTC
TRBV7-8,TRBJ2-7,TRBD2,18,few,CASSLSTSGSALSYEQYF,TGTGCCAGCAGCCTATCGACTAGCGGGAGTGCGTTGTCCTACGAGCAGTACTTC
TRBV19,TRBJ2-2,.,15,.,CASGPGTKNTGELFF,TGTGCCAGTGGACCCGGGACAAAAAACACCGGGGAGCTGTTTTTT
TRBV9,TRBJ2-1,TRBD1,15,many,CASSVGTGRGNEQFF,TGTGCCAGCAGCGTAGGGACAGGTAGGGGGAATGAGCAGTTCTTC
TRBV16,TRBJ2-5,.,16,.,CASSQLIRQTKETQYF,TGTGCCAGCAGCCAATTGATTCGACAGACTAAAGAGACCCAGTACTTC
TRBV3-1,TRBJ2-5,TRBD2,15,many,CASSQRTSGTETQYF,TGTGCCAGCAGCCAGAGGACTAGCGGGACTGAGACCCAGTACTTC
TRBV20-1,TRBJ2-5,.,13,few,CSARRGPRGTQYF,TGCAGTGCTAGGAGGGGCCCCCGAGGGACCCAGTACTTC
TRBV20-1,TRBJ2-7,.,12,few,CSARTATYEQYF,TGCAGTGCCCGGACGGCGACCTACGAGCAGTACTTC
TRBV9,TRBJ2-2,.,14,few,CASSPRTGVGELFF,TGTGCCAGCAGCCCCCGGACGGGAGTCGGGGAGCTGTTTTTT
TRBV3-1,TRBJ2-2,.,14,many,CASSQDLNTGELFF,TGTGCCAGCAGCCAAGATTTGAACACCGGGGAGCTGTTTTTT
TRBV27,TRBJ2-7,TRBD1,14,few,CASSRQGSGYEQYF,TGTGCCAGCAGTCGACAGGGATCGGGGTACGAGCAGTACTTC
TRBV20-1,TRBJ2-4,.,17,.,CSASTGTDRFDWNIQYF,TGCAGTGCTAGCACCGGGACGGACCGTTTTGATTGGAACATTCAGTACTTC
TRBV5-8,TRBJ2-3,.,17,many,CASSRGGNTPATDTQYF,TGTGCCAGCAGCCGAGGCGGGAACACCCCCGCCACAGATACGCAGTATTTT
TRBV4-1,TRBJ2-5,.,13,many,CASSQALEETQYF,TGCGCCAGCAGCCAGGCCTTAGAAGAGACCCAGTACTTC